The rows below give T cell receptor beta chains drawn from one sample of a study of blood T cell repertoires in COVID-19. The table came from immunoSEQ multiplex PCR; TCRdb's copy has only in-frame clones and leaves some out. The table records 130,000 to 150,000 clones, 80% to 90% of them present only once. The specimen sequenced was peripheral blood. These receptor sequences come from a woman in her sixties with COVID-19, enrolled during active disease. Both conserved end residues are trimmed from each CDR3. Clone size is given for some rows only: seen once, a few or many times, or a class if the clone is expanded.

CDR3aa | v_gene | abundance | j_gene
ASSYSVGLAGGIQETQY | TRBV6-2/TRBV6-3 | . | TRBJ2-5
ASSQDYTGGGGYT | TRBV4-1 | few | TRBJ1-2
AISWDRENSPLH | TRBV10-3 | . | TRBJ1-6
ASSRDRQETQY | TRBV12-3/TRBV12-4 | . | TRBJ2-5
ASGQGEATEAF | TRBV19 | . | TRBJ1-1
ASSRLDRGVNSPLH | TRBV11-2 | . | TRBJ1-6
ASSLVRGQGKNEQY | TRBV11-1 | . | TRBJ2-7
ASSITPDRSANEQF | TRBV5-1 | . | TRBJ2-1
ASSRDRLATDTQY | TRBV18 | . | TRBJ2-3
AIMTEYEKLF | TRBV10-3 | few | TRBJ1-4
ASSFLGEEGKLF | TRBV7-9 | . | TRBJ1-4
ASSTMTADSPLH | TRBV6-5 | . | TRBJ1-6
AWGFLAGHYEQY | TRBV30 | . | TRBJ2-7
ASSPRSHIASTGETQY | TRBV4-2 | . | TRBJ2-5
ASNFVIGANTEAF | TRBV7-2 | . | TRBJ1-1
ASSEGVDSEAF | TRBV10-2 | . | TRBJ1-1